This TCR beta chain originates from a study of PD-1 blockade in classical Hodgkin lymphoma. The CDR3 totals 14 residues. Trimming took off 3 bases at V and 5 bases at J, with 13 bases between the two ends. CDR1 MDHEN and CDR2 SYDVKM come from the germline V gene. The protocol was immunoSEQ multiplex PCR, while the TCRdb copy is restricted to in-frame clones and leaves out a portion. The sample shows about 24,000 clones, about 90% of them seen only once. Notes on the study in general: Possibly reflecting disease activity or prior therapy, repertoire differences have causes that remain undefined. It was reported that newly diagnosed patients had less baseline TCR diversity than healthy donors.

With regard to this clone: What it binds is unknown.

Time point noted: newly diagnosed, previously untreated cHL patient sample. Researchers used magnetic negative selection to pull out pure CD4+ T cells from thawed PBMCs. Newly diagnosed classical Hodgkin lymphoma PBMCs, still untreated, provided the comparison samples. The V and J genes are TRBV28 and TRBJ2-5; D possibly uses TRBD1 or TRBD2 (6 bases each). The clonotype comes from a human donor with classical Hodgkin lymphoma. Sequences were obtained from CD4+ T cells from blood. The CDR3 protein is CASSLKGGGETQYF. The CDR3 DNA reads TGTGCCAGCAGTTTGAAGGGGGGCGGGGAGACCCAGTACTTC.